This entry concerns a single TCR beta chain. Antigen unknown. The data were taken from a study of CD4 T cells in relation to SARS-CoV-2 and coronaviruses. The wider study: Controls used an HIV-1 Nef peptide pool or no peptide.

Before the COVID-19 pandemic, during about 2010-2019, CD4+ T cells were taken from unexposed donors. CD4+ T cells were isolated from the cells after 10 days of culture. Cells permitting, SARS-CoV-2 S/N and four cold-coronavirus spikes were tested on unexposed-donor CD4+ T cells. Cultures received half-medium IL-2 refreshes on days 3 and 7. Here immunoSEQ multiplex PCR was the method, and the copy in TCRdb shows in-frame clones only, minus some. The sample contains 15,000 to 20,000 clones, just under 80% of which appear only once. The CDR3 is 13 amino acids. The germline gives CDR1 KGHSH, CDR2 LQKENI. Trimming took 3 bases from V and 5 from J, leaving 10 bases between them. Study-level points and caveats: Monoreactive clones expanded significantly more to SARS-CoV-2 than crossreactive clones did.

Sequencing input: CD4+ T cells from PBMCs, cultured in vitro. The chain combines TRBV18 with TRBJ1-2; D may be TRBD1 (5 bases). The receptor's source is a human donor in good health. The CDR3 DNA is TGTGCCAGCTCACCCGACAGCTTATATGGCTACACCTTC. As protein: CASSPDSLYGYTF.